A single TCR beta chain is shown here with its context. Its specificity is not known. This entry comes from a study of primary melanoma T cells and metastatic recurrence. Study context: Tumors were T2–T4 primary melanomas thicker than 1 mm. Overall study findings and caveats: Melanomas with T-cell fraction above 20% appeared to have better outcomes. Reportedly, T-cell fraction predicted progression-free survival beyond thickness, ulceration, mitoses, age.

Produced via immunoSEQ multiplex PCR; TCRdb's table is partial and in-frame only. The profile shows approximately 1,300 clones, more than 75% of them singletons. Each patient's primary melanoma had been removed surgically, with risk of metastatic recurrence. Sequenced material: melanoma tumor tissue. This sequence was found in a human donor with melanoma.

CDR3 loop: CATSRTSGTYNEQFF. CDR3 DNA: TGTGCCACCAGTAGGACTAGCGGGACCTACAATGAGCAGTTCTTC. The J gene is TRBJ2-1, the V gene TRBV15, with 12 bases identical to TRBD2. Germline loops: CDR1 LNHNV, CDR2 YYDKDF (reference sequence). V lost 6 bases to trimming and J lost 2 bases; unmatched junction nucleotides: 2. This CDR3 is built from 15 residues. The full variable domain, with the rest looked up from reference TRBV15 and TRBJ2-1, is DAMVIQNPRYQVTQFGKPVTLSCSQTLNHNVMYWYQQKSSQAPKLLFHYYDKDFNNEADTPDNFQSRRPNTSFCFLDIRSPGLGDTAMYLCATSRTSGTYNEQFFGPGTRLTVL.